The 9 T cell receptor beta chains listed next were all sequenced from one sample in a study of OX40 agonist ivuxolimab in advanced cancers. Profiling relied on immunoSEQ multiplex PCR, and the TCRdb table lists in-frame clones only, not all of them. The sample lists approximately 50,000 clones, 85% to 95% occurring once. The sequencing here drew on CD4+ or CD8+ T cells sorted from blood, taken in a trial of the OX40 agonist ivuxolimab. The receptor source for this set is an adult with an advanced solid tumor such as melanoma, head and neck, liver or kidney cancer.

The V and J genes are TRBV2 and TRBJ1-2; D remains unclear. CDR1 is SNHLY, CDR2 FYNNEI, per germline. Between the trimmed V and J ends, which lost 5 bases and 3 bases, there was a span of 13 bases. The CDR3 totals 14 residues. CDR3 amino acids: CASSFLRTDYGYTF. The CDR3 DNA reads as TGTGCCAGCAGTTTTCTCCGGACCGACTATGGCTACACCTTC.

The CDR3 protein is CASSSSGSLYEQYF. The CDR3 region has the DNA TGTGCCAGCAGTAGTAGCGGGAGCTTATACGAGCAGTACTTC. The chain links TRBV9 to TRBJ2-7; 9 bases line up with TRBD2. From germline, CDR1 is SGDLS and CDR2 YYNGEE. V lost 5 bases to trimming and J lost 4 bases; unmatched junction nucleotides: 7. The CDR3 runs to 14 residues.

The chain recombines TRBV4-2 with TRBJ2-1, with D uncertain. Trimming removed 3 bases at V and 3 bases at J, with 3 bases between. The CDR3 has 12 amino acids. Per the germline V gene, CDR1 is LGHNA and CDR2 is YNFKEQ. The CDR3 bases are TGTGCCAGCAGCCAGGGCTACAATGAGCAGTTCTTC. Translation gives CASSQGYNEQFF.

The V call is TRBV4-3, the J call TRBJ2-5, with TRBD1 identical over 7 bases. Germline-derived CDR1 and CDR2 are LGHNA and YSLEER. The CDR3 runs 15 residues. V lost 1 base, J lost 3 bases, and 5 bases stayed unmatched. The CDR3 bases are TGCGCCAGCAGCCAAGCGTACAGGGGCGAAGAGACCCAGTACTTC. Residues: CASSQAYRGEETQYF.

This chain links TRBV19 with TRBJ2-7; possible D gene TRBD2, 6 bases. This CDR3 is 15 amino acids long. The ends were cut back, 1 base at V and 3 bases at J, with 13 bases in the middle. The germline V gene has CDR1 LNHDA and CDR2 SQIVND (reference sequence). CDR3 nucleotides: TGTGCCAGTAGTATAGGAGGAGGGATTAACTACGAGCAGTACTTC. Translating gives CASSIGGGINYEQYF.

The CDR3 nucleotides are TGTGCCAGCAGAACAGGATTCTCTGGGGCTTTCTTT. Protein sequence: CASRTGFSGAFF. The chain carries TRBV6-5 and TRBJ1-1, with a tentative D call TRBD1 (5 bases). The CDR3 has 12 amino acids. Trimming removed 6 bases from V and 11 bases from J, with 16 bases in between. The germline V gene encodes CDR1 MNHEY and CDR2 SVGAGI.

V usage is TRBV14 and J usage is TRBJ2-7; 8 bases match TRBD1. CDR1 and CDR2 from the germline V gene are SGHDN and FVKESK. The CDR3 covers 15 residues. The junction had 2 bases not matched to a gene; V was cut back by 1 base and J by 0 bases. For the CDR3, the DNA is TGTGCCAGCAGCCAAGGAACAGGGGGCTCCTACGAGCAGTACTTC. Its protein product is CASSQGTGGSYEQYF.

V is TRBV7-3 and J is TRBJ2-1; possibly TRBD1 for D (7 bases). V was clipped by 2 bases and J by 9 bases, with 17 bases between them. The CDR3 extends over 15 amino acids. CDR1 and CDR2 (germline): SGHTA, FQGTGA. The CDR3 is CASSLAGGYTTEQFF. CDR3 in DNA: TGTGCCAGCAGCTTAGCAGGGGGGTATACAACTGAGCAGTTCTTC.

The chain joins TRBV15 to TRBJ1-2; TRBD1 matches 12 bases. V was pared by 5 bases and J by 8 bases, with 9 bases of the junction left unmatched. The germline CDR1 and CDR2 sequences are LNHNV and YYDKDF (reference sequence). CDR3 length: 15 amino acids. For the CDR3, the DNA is TGTGCCACCAGCGGCGGGGACAGGGGGCTGGGGGGCTACACCTTC. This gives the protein CATSGGDRGLGGYTF.